This is a list of T cell receptor beta chains from one sample in a study of OX40 agonist ivuxolimab in advanced cancers. This table comes from immunoSEQ multiplex PCR, and its TCRdb copy is limited to in-frame clones, with some not included. Here the sample spans tens of thousands of clones, roughly 92% being singletons. The source was CD4+ or CD8+ T cells sorted from blood, collected in a trial of the OX40 agonist ivuxolimab. The receptors were sampled from an adult with an advanced solid tumor such as melanoma, head and neck, liver or kidney cancer. CDR3s include the opening cysteine and the closing phenylalanine or tryptophan. A D gene is named only where the DNA matches it firmly. A clone size is listed for some rows: how often the clone was seen (once, few, many), or a class if it is expanded.

j_call | d_call | cdr3_length | clone_size | v_call | cdr3_nt | cdr3_aa
TRBJ1-2 | TRBD1 | 15 | NA | TRBV7-9 | TGTGCCAGCAGCTTTACGACAGGGGAGTCGAATGGCTACACCTTC | CASSFTTGESNGYTF
TRBJ2-1 | TRBD2 | 15 | NA | TRBV9 | TGTGCCAGCAGCGCTAGCGGGGGGGCAGGCAATGAGCAGTTCTTC | CASSASGGAGNEQFF
TRBJ1-1 | NA | 12 | NA | TRBV2 | TGTGCCAGCATGACGCCAATCACTGAAGCTTTCTTT | CASMTPITEAFF
TRBJ1-2 | NA | 11 | NA | TRBV5-5 | TGTGCCAGCAGCCCCGAGCGGGGCTACACCTTC | CASSPERGYTF
TRBJ1-1 | NA | 12 | NA | TRBV7-9 | TGTGCCAGCAGCTGGTCCATCACTGAAGCTTTCTTT | CASSWSITEAFF
TRBJ2-1 | NA | 12 | NA | TRBV11-2 | TGTGCCAGCAGCCTTTTATTCAATGAGCAGTTCTTC | CASSLLFNEQFF
TRBJ1-1 | TRBD1 | 17 | NA | TRBV29-1 | TGCAGCGTTGAAGGACTGACCAGGGACAGAACGAACACTGAAGCTTTCTTT | CSVEGLTRDRTNTEAFF
TRBJ1-2 | NA | 12 | NA | TRBV6-6 | TGTGCCAGCAGTCCCTCCGGTGGTGGCTACACCTTC | CASSPSGGGYTF
TRBJ1-6 | TRBD1 | 15 | few | TRBV30 | TGTGCCTGGAGGGACAGGGGAGAAGAGAGTTCACCCCTCCACTTT | CAWRDRGEESSPLHF
TRBJ2-3 | NA | 15 | once | TRBV27 | TGTGCCAGCAGTCGGACTGGACTGAACACAGATACGCAGTATTTT | CASSRTGLNTDTQYF
TRBJ2-7 | TRBD1 | 14 | NA | TRBV5-1 | TGCGCCAGCAGCGAGGGACAGGGAAGTAGGGAGCAGTACTTC | CASSEGQGSREQYF
TRBJ1-1 | NA | 13 | NA | TRBV7-9 | TGTGCCAGCAGCTTATTCGTCGGATGGGAAGCTTTCTTT | CASSLFVGWEAFF
TRBJ1-1 | TRBD1 | 13 | NA | TRBV29-1 | TGCAGCGTTGAACAGGGGGCGGTCACTGAAGCTTTCTTT | CSVEQGAVTEAFF
TRBJ2-3 | TRBD2 | 15 | once | TRBV10-3 | TGTGCCATCAGGGGGACTAGCGGGGTCACAGATACGCAGTATTTT | CAIRGTSGVTDTQYF
TRBJ1-2 | NA | 13 | few | TRBV7-6 | TGTGCCAGCAGCTTAGGGACAGATGATGGCTACACCTTC | CASSLGTDDGYTF
TRBJ1-1 | NA | 12 | once | TRBV4-2 | TGTGCCAGCAGCCACCGGAACACTGAAGCTTTCTTT | CASSHRNTEAFF
TRBJ1-2 | NA | 14 | NA | TRBV9 | TGTGCCAGCAGCGTCAGCAGGGCGGGCTATGGCTACACCTTC | CASSVSRAGYGYTF
TRBJ2-7 | NA | 13 | NA | TRBV5-1 | TGCGCCAGCAGCCCAGGACTGAGCTACGAGCAGTACTTC | CASSPGLSYEQYF
TRBJ2-2 | NA | 15 | NA | TRBV5-4 | TGTGCCAGCAGCTCCCGGACAGATAATACCGGGGAGCTGTTTTTT | CASSSRTDNTGELFF
TRBJ2-3 | TRBD2 | 20 | NA | TRBV12-5 | TGTGCTAGTGGTTTGGTACGGGGATTGACTAGCGGGAGTAGCACAGATACGCAGTATTTT | CASGLVRGLTSGSSTDTQYF
TRBJ2-3 | NA | 17 | NA | TRBV7-2 | TGTGCCAGCAACTTCGCAGGGCGGGTCAGAAGCACAGATACGCAGTATTTT | CASNFAGRVRSTDTQYF
TRBJ1-3 | NA | 15 | NA | TRBV2 | TGTGCCACCTTTCACGTGACAGACACTGGAAACACCATATATTTT | CATFHVTDTGNTIYF
TRBJ1-1 | NA | 12 | NA | TRBV6-5 | TGTGCCAGCAGTCCCTCGAACACTGAAGCTTTCTTT | CASSPSNTEAFF
TRBJ2-2 | NA | 13 | NA | TRBV7-9 | TGTGCCAGGCCCTATTTGAACACCGGGGAGCTGTTTTTT | CARPYLNTGELFF
TRBJ2-5 | NA | 15 | NA | TRBV11-2 | TGTGCCAGCAGCTCGGGGGGCCTGTACCAAGAGACCCAGTACTTC | CASSSGGLYQETQYF
TRBJ2-2 | NA | 13 | NA | TRBV9 | TGTGCCAGCAGCGTAATATCCACCGGGGAGCTGTTTTTT | CASSVISTGELFF
TRBJ2-3 | TRBD2 | 14 | once | TRBV6-4 | TGTGCCAGCAGTGCAAGCGGGAGCTGGGATACGCAGTATTTT | CASSASGSWDTQYF
TRBJ1-5 | TRBD1 | 14 | NA | TRBV15 | TGTGCCACCAGACAGGGGGCTGGCAATCAGCCCCAGCATTTT | CATRQGAGNQPQHF
TRBJ2-7 | NA | 14 | NA | TRBV21-1 | TGTGCCAGCAGCAAAAGGGGGGGGCCCTACGAGCAGTACTTC | CASSKRGGPYEQYF